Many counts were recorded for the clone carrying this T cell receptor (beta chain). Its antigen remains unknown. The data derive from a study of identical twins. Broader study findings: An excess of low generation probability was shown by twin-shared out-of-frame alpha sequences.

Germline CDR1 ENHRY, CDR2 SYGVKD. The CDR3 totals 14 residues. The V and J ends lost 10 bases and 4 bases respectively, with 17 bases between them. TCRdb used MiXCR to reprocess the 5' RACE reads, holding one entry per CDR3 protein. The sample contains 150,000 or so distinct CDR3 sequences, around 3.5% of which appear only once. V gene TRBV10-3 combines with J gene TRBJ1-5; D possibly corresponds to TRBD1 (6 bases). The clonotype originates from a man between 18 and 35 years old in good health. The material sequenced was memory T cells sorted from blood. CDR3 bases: TGTGCCACCCAGGGGTCAAAAAATAATCAGCCCCAGCATTTT. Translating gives CATQGSKNNQPQHF.